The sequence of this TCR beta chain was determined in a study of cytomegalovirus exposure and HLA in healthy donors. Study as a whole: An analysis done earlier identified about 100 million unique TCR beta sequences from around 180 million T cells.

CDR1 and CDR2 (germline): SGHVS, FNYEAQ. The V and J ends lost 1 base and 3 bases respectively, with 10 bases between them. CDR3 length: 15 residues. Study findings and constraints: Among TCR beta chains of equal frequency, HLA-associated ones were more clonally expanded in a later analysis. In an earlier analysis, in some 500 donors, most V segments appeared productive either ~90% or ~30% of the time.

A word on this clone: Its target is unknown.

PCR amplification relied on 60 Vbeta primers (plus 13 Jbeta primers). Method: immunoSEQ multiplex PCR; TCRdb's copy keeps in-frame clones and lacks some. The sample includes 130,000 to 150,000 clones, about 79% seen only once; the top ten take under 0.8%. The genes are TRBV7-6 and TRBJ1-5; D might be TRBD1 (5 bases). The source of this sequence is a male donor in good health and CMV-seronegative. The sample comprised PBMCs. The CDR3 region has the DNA TGTGCCAGCAGCTTAGAAAGGGGCTTCAATCAGCCCCAGCATTTT. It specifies CASSLERGFNQPQHF. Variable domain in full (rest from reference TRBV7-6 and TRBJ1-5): GAGVSQSPRYKVTKRGQDVALRCDPISGHVSLYWYRQALGQGPEFLTYFNYEAQQDKSGLPNDRFSAERPEGSISTLTIQRTEQRDSAMYRCASSLERGFNQPQHFGDGTRLSIL.